Listed below are T cell receptor beta chains from one sample, sequenced in a study of identical twins. MiXCR, run by TCRdb on the 5' RACE reads, gives a single entry per CDR3 protein. The data show about 890,000 distinct CDR3 sequences, around 12% seen once. This sample also belongs to another study, concerning yellow fever vaccine responses in identical twins.

The sample comprised PBMCs. The receptors were gathered from a woman between 18 and 29 years old in good health. The CDR3 runs from the conserved cysteine through the conserved F or W. The D gene is left open where the match is weak. The size field is filled for only some rows; it gives once, few, many or a size class.

V gene: TRBV3-1; D gene: .; J gene: TRBJ2-1; clone size: .; CDR3 DNA: TGTGCCAGCAGCCCCGGAGGGGCTGAGCAGTTCTTC; CDR3 protein: CASSPGGAEQFF
V gene: TRBV11-1; D gene: TRBD1; J gene: TRBJ2-6; clone size: .; CDR3 DNA: TGTGCCAGCAGCTCGGGACAGCGAGGCTCGGTCGGGGCCAACGTCCTGACTTTC; CDR3 protein: CASSSGQRGSVGANVLTF
V gene: TRBV5-6; D gene: TRBD2; J gene: TRBJ2-3; clone size: .; CDR3 DNA: TGTGCCAGCAGCTTGAGGTCTAGCGGGAGTCGGGATACGCAGTATTTT; CDR3 protein: CASSLRSSGSRDTQYF
V gene: TRBV12-3/TRBV12-4; D gene: .; J gene: TRBJ2-3; clone size: few; CDR3 DNA: TGTGCCAGCAGTTTGGACAGACTAAGCACAGATACGCAGTATTTT; CDR3 protein: CASSLDRLSTDTQYF
V gene: TRBV5-1; D gene: TRBD1; J gene: TRBJ1-1; clone size: .; CDR3 DNA: TGCGCCAGCAGCTTAGGGACAGCCTACACTGAAGCTTTCTTT; CDR3 protein: CASSLGTAYTEAFF
V gene: TRBV10-2; D gene: .; J gene: TRBJ2-1; clone size: .; CDR3 DNA: TGCGCCAGCTGTCCTCGGGCAGGGGATGGGAATGAGCAGTTCTTC; CDR3 protein: CASCPRAGDGNEQFF
V gene: TRBV20-1; D gene: .; J gene: TRBJ2-4; clone size: .; CDR3 DNA: TGCAGTGCTAGGCCCTTCCCCGTAGCCAAAAACATTCAGTACTTC; CDR3 protein: CSARPFPVAKNIQYF
V gene: TRBV20-1; D gene: .; J gene: TRBJ1-1; clone size: many; CDR3 DNA: TGCAGTGCTAGAGATGGGCAGATGAACACTGAAGCTTTCTTT; CDR3 protein: CSARDGQMNTEAFF
V gene: TRBV10-2; D gene: TRBD1; J gene: TRBJ1-2; clone size: .; CDR3 DNA: TGCGCCAGCAGAGACGACAGGGGCGGGTTCTATGGCTACACCTTC; CDR3 protein: CASRDDRGGFYGYTF
V gene: TRBV3-1; D gene: TRBD2; J gene: TRBJ2-7; clone size: few; CDR3 DNA: TGTGCCAGCAGCCAATCTCCGGGGGGGAGAGTCTACGAGCAGTACTTC; CDR3 protein: CASSQSPGGRVYEQYF
V gene: TRBV4-1; D gene: .; J gene: TRBJ2-5; clone size: .; CDR3 DNA: TGCGCCAGCAGCCAGGCGGACAGAAAAGAGACCCAGTACTTC; CDR3 protein: CASSQADRKETQYF
V gene: TRBV2; D gene: TRBD2; J gene: TRBJ2-3; clone size: .; CDR3 DNA: TGTGCCAGCAGTGAGCCCATTGGAGCGGGAGTGGTGGATACGCAGTATTTT; CDR3 protein: CASSEPIGAGVVDTQYF
V gene: TRBV10-1; D gene: .; J gene: TRBJ2-2; clone size: .; CDR3 DNA: TGCGCCAGCCAACAGGGCTCCGGGGAGCTGTTTTTT; CDR3 protein: CASQQGSGELFF
V gene: TRBV2; D gene: .; J gene: TRBJ1-4; clone size: many; CDR3 DNA: TGTGCCAGCAGTGACCCGGGCGCTAATCGGGAACCTGCCGAAAAACTGTTTTTT; CDR3 protein: CASSDPGANREPAEKLFF
V gene: TRBV11-2; D gene: .; J gene: TRBJ2-5; clone size: .; CDR3 DNA: TGTGCCAGCAGCGTCGGGTCCACGAGGGAGACCCAGTACTTC; CDR3 protein: CASSVGSTRETQYF
V gene: TRBV5-6; D gene: .; J gene: TRBJ2-5; clone size: .; CDR3 DNA: TGTGCCAGCAGCACACCCATTACGGGGGCAAGTGAGACCCAGTACTTC; CDR3 protein: CASSTPITGASETQYF
V gene: TRBV9; D gene: TRBD2; J gene: TRBJ2-5; clone size: .; CDR3 DNA: TGTGCCAGCAGCGTCAGTCCTAGCGGGGGGTTATCATTGGAGACCCAGTACTTC; CDR3 protein: CASSVSPSGGLSLETQYF
V gene: TRBV27; D gene: .; J gene: TRBJ2-7; clone size: .; CDR3 DNA: TGTGCCAGCAGTCCTGGGACTCGGTCGAAGCAGTACTTC; CDR3 protein: CASSPGTRSKQYF
V gene: TRBV7-9; D gene: TRBD1; J gene: TRBJ1-1; clone size: many; CDR3 DNA: TGTGCCAGCAGCTACAGGGGGCGTGGGGTCAACACTGAAGCTTTCTTT; CDR3 protein: CASSYRGRGVNTEAFF
V gene: TRBV2; D gene: TRBD2; J gene: TRBJ2-3; clone size: few; CDR3 DNA: TGTGCCAGCAGATCCGGGCTAGCGGGGGAGTATTTT; CDR3 protein: CASRSGLAGEYF
V gene: TRBV20-1; D gene: .; J gene: TRBJ2-1; clone size: .; CDR3 DNA: TGCAGTGCTAGGCTTGCTGGGGGCATGGGGGGGAGTGAGCAGTTCTTC; CDR3 protein: CSARLAGGMGGSEQFF
V gene: TRBV9; D gene: .; J gene: TRBJ2-2; clone size: .; CDR3 DNA: TGTGCCAGCAGCGTAGTATCCGAGGGCGGGGAGCTGTTTTTT; CDR3 protein: CASSVVSEGGELFF
V gene: TRBV12-3/TRBV12-4; D gene: TRBD2; J gene: TRBJ2-3; clone size: .; CDR3 DNA: TGTGCCAGCAGTTTAGGAGCGGGGGGAACCACAGATACGCAGTATTTT; CDR3 protein: CASSLGAGGTTDTQYF
V gene: TRBV12-3/TRBV12-4; D gene: .; J gene: TRBJ1-1; clone size: once; CDR3 DNA: TGTGCCAGCAGTCGAGCCATTTTTTTGAGTACTGAAGCTTTCTTT; CDR3 protein: CASSRAIFLSTEAFF
V gene: TRBV19; D gene: .; J gene: TRBJ2-1; clone size: .; CDR3 DNA: TGTGCCAGTAGTATTTCGGTGCGCTCCTACAATGAGCAGTTCTTC; CDR3 protein: CASSISVRSYNEQFF
V gene: TRBV20-1; D gene: TRBD2; J gene: TRBJ2-1; clone size: few; CDR3 DNA: TGCAGTGCTAGATCTAGCGGGAGCTTCCACAATGAGCAGTTCTTC; CDR3 protein: CSARSSGSFHNEQFF
V gene: TRBV7-8; D gene: TRBD1; J gene: TRBJ2-5; clone size: .; CDR3 DNA: TGTGCCAGCAGCTTGGAGACAGGGTTGCGAGAGACCCAGTACTTC; CDR3 protein: CASSLETGLRETQYF
V gene: TRBV27; D gene: .; J gene: TRBJ2-7; clone size: .; CDR3 DNA: TGTGCCAGCAGTTTTGGTGGAGGAAAAGAGCAGTACTTC; CDR3 protein: CASSFGGGKEQYF
V gene: TRBV5-1; D gene: TRBD2; J gene: TRBJ2-1; clone size: few; CDR3 DNA: TGCGCCAGCTACTTAGCGGGAGGGTTTCACAATGAGCAGTTCTTC; CDR3 protein: CASYLAGGFHNEQFF
V gene: TRBV7-9; D gene: .; J gene: TRBJ2-2; clone size: few; CDR3 DNA: TGTGCCAGCCTAGACAGGACAGCCAACACCGGGGAGCTGTTTTTT; CDR3 protein: CASLDRTANTGELFF
V gene: TRBV3-1; D gene: .; J gene: TRBJ2-3; clone size: .; CDR3 DNA: TGTGCCAGCAGCCCCCTGGGCAGGGGATTCACAGATACGCAGTATTTT; CDR3 protein: CASSPLGRGFTDTQYF
V gene: TRBV7-9; D gene: TRBD1; J gene: TRBJ1-1; clone size: .; CDR3 DNA: TGTGCCAGCAGCTCCACGGGGACAGGCCAAGCTTTCTTT; CDR3 protein: CASSSTGTGQAFF
V gene: TRBV4-1; D gene: .; J gene: TRBJ1-5; clone size: .; CDR3 DNA: TGCGCCAGCAGCCAATCCGGGGCTCGAGTTGCTCCCCAGCATTTT; CDR3 protein: CASSQSGARVAPQHF
V gene: TRBV5-1; D gene: .; J gene: TRBJ1-4; clone size: few; CDR3 DNA: TGCGCCAGCAGCTTGGATCGGGGCCTAAATGAAAAACTGTTTTTT; CDR3 protein: CASSLDRGLNEKLFF
V gene: TRBV28; D gene: .; J gene: TRBJ2-4; clone size: few; CDR3 DNA: TGTGCCAGCAGTTTTCAGGACAGTAGAAACATTCAGTACTTC; CDR3 protein: CASSFQDSRNIQYF
V gene: TRBV19; D gene: .; J gene: TRBJ2-3; clone size: few; CDR3 DNA: TGTGCCAGTAGTATATACACAGATACGCAGTATTTT; CDR3 protein: CASSIYTDTQYF
V gene: TRBV12-3/TRBV12-4; D gene: .; J gene: TRBJ1-2; clone size: many; CDR3 DNA: TGTGCCAGCAGTTTAGTGCAGGCTGTCTATGGCTACACCTTC; CDR3 protein: CASSLVQAVYGYTF
V gene: TRBV10-3; D gene: .; J gene: TRBJ2-2; clone size: .; CDR3 DNA: TGTGCCATCGAGGCTACGAACACCGGGGAGCTGTTTTTT; CDR3 protein: CAIEATNTGELFF
V gene: TRBV2; D gene: .; J gene: TRBJ2-7; clone size: .; CDR3 DNA: TGTGCCAGCAGGGCTCCGGGTACCTCCTACGAGCAGTACTTC; CDR3 protein: CASRAPGTSYEQYF
V gene: TRBV29-1; D gene: TRBD2; J gene: TRBJ2-1; clone size: .; CDR3 DNA: TGCAGCGTTGCTCCCCATAGCGGGGGGATATACAATGAGCAGTTCTTC; CDR3 protein: CSVAPHSGGIYNEQFF
V gene: TRBV27; D gene: .; J gene: TRBJ2-1; clone size: many; CDR3 DNA: TGTGCCAGCAGTCCCCTCCGGGCAGGATACAATGAGCAGTTCTTC; CDR3 protein: CASSPLRAGYNEQFF
V gene: TRBV27; D gene: TRBD1; J gene: TRBJ2-5; clone size: few; CDR3 DNA: TGTGCCAGCAGTAGAAAAAAACTCCACGGGACAGGAGGGGAGACCCAGTACTTC; CDR3 protein: CASSRKKLHGTGGETQYF
V gene: TRBV29-1; D gene: .; J gene: TRBJ1-2; clone size: .; CDR3 DNA: TGCAGCGTTGACGAAACTGCCTCCGGGACCCCATGGAACTATGGCTACACCTTC; CDR3 protein: CSVDETASGTPWNYGYTF
V gene: TRBV6-1; D gene: .; J gene: TRBJ2-2; clone size: many; CDR3 DNA: TGTGCTTCAGAGGCCGGGAGCCACACCGGGGAGCTGTTTTTT; CDR3 protein: CASEAGSHTGELFF
V gene: TRBV27; D gene: TRBD1; J gene: TRBJ2-1; clone size: few; CDR3 DNA: TGTGCCAGCAGTTTAGGGGACAGGGTGGCTTACAATGAGCAGTTCTTC; CDR3 protein: CASSLGDRVAYNEQFF
V gene: TRBV21-1; D gene: .; J gene: TRBJ2-7; clone size: .; CDR3 DNA: TGTGCCAGCAGCAAGGTCTACGAGCAGTACTTC; CDR3 protein: CASSKVYEQYF
V gene: TRBV30; D gene: .; J gene: TRBJ1-6; clone size: .; CDR3 DNA: TGTGCCTGGAGTGTTACTGGGGGGCTCTCCAATTCACCCCTCCACTTT; CDR3 protein: CAWSVTGGLSNSPLHF